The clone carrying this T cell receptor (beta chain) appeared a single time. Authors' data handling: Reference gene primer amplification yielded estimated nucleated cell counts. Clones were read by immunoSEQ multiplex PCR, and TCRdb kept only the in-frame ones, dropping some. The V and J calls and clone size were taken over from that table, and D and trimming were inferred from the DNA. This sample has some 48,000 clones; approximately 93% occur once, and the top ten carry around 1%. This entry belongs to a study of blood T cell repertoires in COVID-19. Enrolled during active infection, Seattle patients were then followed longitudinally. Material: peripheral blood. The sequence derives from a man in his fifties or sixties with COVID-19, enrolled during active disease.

The CDR3 spells CASSLATSGDYIQYF. The DNA of the CDR3 is TGTGCCAGCAGCTTGGCCACTAGCGGGGATTACATTCAGTACTTC. This chain links TRBV5-4 with TRBJ2-4; TRBD2 agrees at 10 bases. The CDR3 length is 15 residues. CDR1 is SGHNT and CDR2 is YYREEE in the germline V gene (reference sequence). V lost 0 bases and J lost 8; bases outside the gene matches: 5.